This T cell receptor (beta chain) was obtained from a study of T cells after yellow fever vaccination. Study-wide findings and caveats: Weaker overall was a secondary response that nonetheless peaked faster, on day 5 versus 15.

The authors made TCR cDNA by 5'RACE template switching, adding a universal primer site and UMIs. One entry per CDR3 protein, called by TCRdb with MiXCR from the 5' RACE reads. The table lists approximately 300,000 distinct CDR3 sequences, 10% to 15% of them singletons. CDR1 SGHRS and CDR2 YFSETQ come from the germline V gene. This CDR3 spans 18 amino acids. Trimming removed 4 bases from V and 4 bases from J; junction bases left unmatched: 15. Regarding this clonotype: Its cognate antigen is unknown.

The specimen comprised CD4+ T cells sorted from PBMCs, sampled 45 days after the yellow fever booster vaccination. The V gene is TRBV5-1, the J gene TRBJ2-2; 8 bases are shared with TRBD2. The receptor's source is a man aged 25-40 years who received the YFV17D yellow fever vaccine. The CDR3 spells CASSPRAGGPISTGELFF. In DNA, the CDR3 is TGCGCCAGCAGCCCCCGGGCGGGAGGACCGATTAGCACCGGGGAGCTGTTTTTT. The full variable domain, completed using reference TRBV5-1 and TRBJ2-2, is KAGVTQTPRYLIKTRGQQVTLSCSPISGHRSVSWYQQTPGQGLQFLFEYFSETQRNKGNFPGRFSGRQFSNSRSEMNVSTLELGDSALYLCASSPRAGGPISTGELFFGEGSRLTVL.